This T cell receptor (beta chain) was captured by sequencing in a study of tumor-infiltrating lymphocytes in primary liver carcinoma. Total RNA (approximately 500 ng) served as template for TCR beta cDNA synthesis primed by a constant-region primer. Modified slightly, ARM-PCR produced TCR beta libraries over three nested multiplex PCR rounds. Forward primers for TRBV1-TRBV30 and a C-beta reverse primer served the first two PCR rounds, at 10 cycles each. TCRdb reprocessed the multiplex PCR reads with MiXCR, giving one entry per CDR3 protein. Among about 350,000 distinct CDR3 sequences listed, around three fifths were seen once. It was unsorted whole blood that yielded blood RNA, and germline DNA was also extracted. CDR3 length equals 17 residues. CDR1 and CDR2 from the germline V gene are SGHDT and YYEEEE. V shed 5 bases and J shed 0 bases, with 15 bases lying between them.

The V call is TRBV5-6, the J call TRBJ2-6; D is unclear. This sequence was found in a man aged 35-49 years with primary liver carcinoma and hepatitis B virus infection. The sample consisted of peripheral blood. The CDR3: CASRFREPPSGANVLTF. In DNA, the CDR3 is TGTGCCAGCAGGTTCCGAGAGCCACCCTCTGGGGCCAACGTCCTGACTTTC.